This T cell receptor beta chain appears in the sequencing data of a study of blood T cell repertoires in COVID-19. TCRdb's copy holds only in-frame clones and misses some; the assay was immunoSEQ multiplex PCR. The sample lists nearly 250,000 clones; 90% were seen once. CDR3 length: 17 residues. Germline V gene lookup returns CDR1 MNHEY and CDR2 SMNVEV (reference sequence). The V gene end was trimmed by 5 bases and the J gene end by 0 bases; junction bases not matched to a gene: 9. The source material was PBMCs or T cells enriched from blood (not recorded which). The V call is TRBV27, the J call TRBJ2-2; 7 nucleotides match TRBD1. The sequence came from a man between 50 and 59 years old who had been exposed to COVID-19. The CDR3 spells CASSHKGALANTGELFF. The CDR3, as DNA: TGTGCCAGCAGTCATAAGGGGGCCCTCGCGAACACCGGGGAGCTGTTTTTT.